The 26 T cell receptor beta chains reported below all come from one sample, sequenced in a study of technical replicates of blood from a few donors. TCRdb's copy holds only in-frame clones and misses some; the assay was immunoSEQ multiplex PCR. Of about 75,000 clones in the sample, about nine tenths were seen once. Sequencing was done on a sample of T cells isolated from PBMCs. The receptors stem from a human donor in good health. Some clones in this sample may be carry-over from other donors' samples.

With regard to this clone: Relative to the germline gene, one junction end is altered; a read error may explain this. J is TRBJ1-1 and V is TRBV11-2; TRBD1 matches 7 bases. The CDR3 is 15 amino acids. Germline values: CDR1 SGHAT, CDR2 FQNNGV. The CDR3 protein is CASSLGNRQGAEAFF. Here the CDR3 DNA reads TGTGCCAGCAGTTTAGGGAACCGACAGGGCGCTGAAGCTTTCTTT.

This rearrangement joins TRBV30 to TRBJ2-5, with D uncertain. V gave up 3 bases and J gave up 0 bases, with 5 bases separating them. This CDR3 region has 12 residues. The germline gives CDR1 GTSNPN, CDR2 SVGIG (reference sequence). This CDR3 is CAWSRNQETQYF. CDR3 bases: TGTGCCTGGAGCCGTAACCAAGAGACCCAGTACTTC.

The rearrangement links TRBV30 to TRBJ1-6; unclear D gene. This CDR3 has 16 amino acids. Trimming removed 2 bases from V and 0 bases from J, with 11 bases in between. Germline CDR1 and CDR2: GTSNPN and SVGIG (reference sequence). CDR3 residues: CAWSHSRSSYNSPLHF. DNA of the CDR3: TGTGCCTGGAGTCACAGCCGAAGCTCCTATAATTCACCCCTCCACTTT.

The CDR3 DNA reads as TGTGCCAGCAGTGGGACTTTGAACACTGAAGCTTTCTTT. It codes for CASSGTLNTEAFF. The rearrangement links TRBV6-1 to TRBJ1-1; no definite D call. Germline V gene data show CDR1 as MNHNS and CDR2 as SASEGT. Trimming removed 4 bases at V and 0 bases at J, with 6 bases between. This CDR3 is built from 13 residues.

J is TRBJ2-7 and V is TRBV2; D not certain. Germline CDR1 and CDR2: SNHLY and FYNNEI. This CDR3 comprises 12 residues. Trimming removed 7 bases at V and 3 bases at J, with 10 bases between. This CDR3 is CASIESGYEQYF. In nucleotides, the CDR3 is TGTGCCAGCATCGAGTCGGGCTACGAGCAGTACTTC.

The V and J genes are TRBV5-1 and TRBJ1-3, with 8 bases identical to TRBD1. Germline V CDR1 and CDR2: SGHRS, YFSETQ. The CDR3 has 14 amino acids. The junction had 5 bases not matched to a gene; V was cut back by 5 bases and J by 4 bases. The CDR3 region is CASRAGGVGNTIYF. In nucleotides, the CDR3 is TGCGCCAGCAGGGCAGGGGGCGTCGGAAACACCATATATTTT.

The chain is built from TRBV9 and TRBJ2-1; 7 nucleotides match TRBD2. The CDR3 runs 15 residues. Trimming removed 4 bases from V and 7 bases from J; junction bases left unmatched: 11. Germline values: CDR1 SGDLS, CDR2 YYNGEE. The CDR3 protein is CASSPLGGSGNEQFF. CDR3 DNA sequence: TGTGCCAGCAGCCCCCTCGGCGGGAGTGGTAATGAGCAGTTCTTC.

The rearrangement joins TRBV5-6 to TRBJ1-2; D gene unclear. CDR1 SGHDT and CDR2 YYEEEE come from the germline V gene. Trimming took 0 bases from V and 8 from J, leaving 11 bases between them. This CDR3 has 13 amino acids. The CDR3 sequence is CASSLGGLSGYTF. CDR3 bases: TGTGCCAGCAGCTTGGGAGGATTGAGCGGCTACACCTTC.

This clone was picked up a small number of times. V gene TRBV30 combines with J gene TRBJ1-1; no clear D gene. CDR3 size: 13 residues. The germline V gene encodes CDR1 GTSNPN and CDR2 SVGIG (reference sequence). Trimming removed 0 bases from V and 4 bases from J, with 9 bases in between. In nucleotides, the CDR3 is TGTGCCTGGAGTGTAGGGAGGGCCACTGAAGCTTTCTTT. Amino acids: CAWSVGRATEAFF.

The chain recombines TRBV18 with TRBJ1-1, with 7 bases aligning to TRBD1. This CDR3 has 15 residues. Germline CDR1 reads KGHSH; CDR2 reads LQKENI. V shed 3 bases, J shed 6 bases, and the junction held 10 bases outside the gene matches. The CDR3 DNA reads TGTGCCAGCTCACCGGACAGGTTGGAAGTGGCTGAAGCTTTCTTT. Translated: CASSPDRLEVAEAFF.

The gene calls are TRBV4-1 and TRBJ2-1; D is perhaps TRBD2 (5 bases). This CDR3 region has 16 residues. Germline V gives CDR1 MGHRA, CDR2 YSYEKL. V was pared by 3 bases and J by 1 base, with 13 bases between. The CDR3, as DNA: TGCGCCAGCAGCCAGGACCTCGGGAATTCCTACAATGAGCAGTTCTTC. Protein: CASSQDLGNSYNEQFF.

The chain joins TRBV5-1 to TRBJ2-3; D is ambiguous. Germline V gene lookup returns CDR1 SGHRS and CDR2 YFSETQ. The CDR3 spans 14 residues. V shed 8 bases and J shed 0 bases, with 13 bases lying between them. CDR3 in DNA: TGCGCCAGTCAGAGCGCCCCAAGCACAGATACGCAGTATTTT. The encoded protein is CASQSAPSTDTQYF.

The chain carries TRBV5-5 and TRBJ2-3; 12 bases line up with TRBD2. After removal of 5 bases from V and 1 base from J, the junction contained 8 bases not matched to a gene. The CDR3 is made up of 17 amino acids. CDR1 SGHKS and CDR2 YYEKEE come from the germline V gene (reference sequence). For the CDR3, the DNA is TGTGCCAGCAGGACTAGCGGGGGACTTCGTGGCACAGATACGCAGTATTTT. Its protein product is CASRTSGGLRGTDTQYF.

This rearrangement joins TRBV7-9 to TRBJ2-2; 8 bases agree with TRBD2. This CDR3 is 14 amino acids long. Germline V gene lookup returns CDR1 SEHNR and CDR2 FQNEAQ (reference sequence). Trimming took 1 base from V and 6 from J; bases not matched to a gene: 1. Here the CDR3 reads CASSLELAAGELFF. The CDR3 bases are TGTGCCAGCAGCTTAGAACTAGCGGCCGGGGAGCTGTTTTTT.

The chain combines TRBV5-1 with TRBJ1-2; D call uncertain. The V and J ends lost 0 bases and 4 bases respectively, with 13 bases between them. Germline-derived CDR1 and CDR2 are SGHRS and YFSETQ. The length of the CDR3 is 15 residues. The CDR3 loop reads CASSLEGVNSYGYTF. CDR3 nucleotide sequence: TGCGCCAGCAGCTTGGAGGGAGTTAATAGCTATGGCTACACCTTC.

The chain employs TRBV27 and TRBJ1-5; D possibly corresponds to TRBD1 (6 bases). CDR1 and CDR2 from the germline V gene are MNHEY and SMNVEV (reference sequence). The V end was cut by 5 bases, the J end by 5 bases, with 19 bases between. CDR3 length: 16 amino acids. CDR3 in DNA: TGTGCCAGCAGTCCCGACCTTGACAGGCCCGATCAGCCCCAGCATTTT. Its protein product is CASSPDLDRPDQPQHF.

The chain couples TRBV10-1 to TRBJ2-3, with D possibly matching TRBD2 (6 bases). Deletions cut 3 bases from V and 6 bases from J, with 13 bases between. CDR1 and CDR2 from the germline V gene are WNHNN and SYGVQD (reference sequence). CDR3 length equals 14 residues. As DNA, the CDR3 is TGCGCCAGCAGTGATTCGGCTGGGAGGGATACGCAGTATTTT. Translation: CASSDSAGRDTQYF.

This clone appeared a single time. The chain has TRBV5-6 and TRBJ1-2; 7 bases line up with TRBD1. This CDR3 is 17 amino acids long. With V trimmed by 5 bases and J by 0 bases, 13 bases remained unmatched. Germline loops: CDR1 SGHDT, CDR2 YYEEEE. CDR3 region: CASSLGQDKLANYGYTF. The CDR3 DNA sequence: TGTGCCAGCAGTTTAGGACAGGACAAACTAGCTAACTATGGCTACACCTTC.

This sequence joins TRBV27 and TRBJ1-2; TRBD1 matches 9 bases. The germline gives CDR1 MNHEY, CDR2 SMNVEV (reference sequence). The junction had 11 bases not matched to a gene; V was cut back by 10 bases and J by 8 bases. CDR3 length: 13 residues. CDR3 DNA: TGTGCCACCGCCTCCGGGACAGGGCCAGGCTACACCTTC. As protein: CATASGTGPGYTF.

The V call is TRBV27, the J call TRBJ2-7; a possible D gene is TRBD1 (5 bases). This CDR3 comprises 15 residues. The V end was cut by 1 base, the J end by 6 bases, with 16 bases between. Germline CDR1 reads MNHEY; CDR2 reads SMNVEV (reference sequence). DNA of the CDR3: TGTGCCAGCAGTTTATTCGACAGTTCGGCTGGCGAGCAGTACTTC. This sequence encodes CASSLFDSSAGEQYF.

This sequence joins TRBV7-9 and TRBJ2-7; D is unresolved. CDR3 size: 16 residues. Trimming left V 4 bases short and J 9 bases short, with 25 bases between. Germline lookup yields CDR1 SEHNR and CDR2 FQNEAQ (reference sequence). The CDR3 region is CASSSGTVSRVSVQYF. The DNA for the CDR3 is TGTGCCAGCAGCTCCGGTACCGTATCCCGGGTGTCTGTGCAGTACTTC.

The chain carries TRBV5-1 and TRBJ2-1; 9 bases line up with TRBD2. The CDR3 consists of 16 residues. Trimming took 4 bases from V and 2 from J; bases not matched to a gene: 7. Germline values: CDR1 SGHRS, CDR2 YFSETQ. The CDR3 DNA follows: TGCGCCAGCAGCCTCTCCCTAGCGGGGACCTACAATGAGCAGTTCTTC. Translating gives CASSLSLAGTYNEQFF.

The V call is TRBV6-4, the J call TRBJ2-1; 11 nucleotides align to TRBD2. There are 15 residues in the CDR3. Germline lookup yields CDR1 MRHNA and CDR2 SNTAGT. With V trimmed by 3 bases and J by 5 bases, 3 bases remained unmatched. The CDR3: CASSEGLAANNEQFF. Written as DNA, the CDR3 is TGTGCCAGCAGTGAGGGACTAGCGGCGAACAATGAGCAGTTCTTC.

This clone has a single count. This chain links TRBV6-6 with TRBJ1-3; maybe TRBD1 (5 bases). V lost 6 bases and J lost 2, with 17 bases in between. CDR1 is MNHNY and CDR2 is SVGAGI in the germline V gene (reference sequence). The CDR3 extends over 16 amino acids. This CDR3 reads CASRGGVAGPGNTIYF. The CDR3 region has the DNA TGTGCCAGCAGGGGGGGGGTGGCCGGTCCTGGAAACACCATATATTTT.

The genes are TRBV6-1 and TRBJ2-4; D not resolved. CDR1 is MNHNS and CDR2 is SASEGT in the germline V gene. The ends were cut back, 8 bases at V and 2 bases at J, with 13 bases in the middle. This CDR3 has 14 residues. CDR3 nucleotides: TGTGCCAGCCTACTTGGAGCATCCAAAAACATTCAGTACTTC. This encodes CASLLGASKNIQYF.

The J gene is TRBJ2-1, the V gene TRBV5-1; 8 bases are shared with TRBD2. The CDR3 consists of 18 residues. The V gene's germline CDR1 is SGHRS and CDR2 YFSETQ. J gave up 0 bases and V 0 bases, and 8 bases lay outside the gene matches. This CDR3 reads CASSLESSGASSYNEQFF. CDR3 nucleotides: TGCGCCAGCAGCTTGGAAAGTAGCGGGGCGAGCTCCTACAATGAGCAGTTCTTC.